This TCR beta chain derives from a study of blood T cell repertoires in COVID-19. Study summary: Specimens from acute and convalescent COVID-19 originated in the United States, Italy and Spain. T cells, B-cell-depleted T cells, or PBMCs provided the cDNA or gDNA that served as material.

Original analysis: Amplified reference gene primers provided the basis for estimating nucleated cell counts. The repertoire was sequenced with immunoSEQ multiplex PCR; TCRdb's copy has only in-frame clones and lacks some. V and J calls plus clone size are reproduced from that table; the DNA served to infer D and trimming. The sample carries roughly 390,000 clones, over 75% recorded once. Trimming cost V 7 bases and J 6 bases, with 18 bases left between them. The germline CDR1 and CDR2 sequences are LNHDA and SQIVND (reference sequence). This CDR3 is 14 amino acids long. V is TRBV19 and J is TRBJ1-1; D is perhaps TRBD1 (5 bases). The sample comprised peripheral blood. The clonotype was recovered from a woman aged 25 to 39 with COVID-19, enrolled during active disease. The CDR3 DNA sequence: TGTGCCAGTAACCCGGCGGGGGGTATGGCTGAAGCTTTCTTT. This translates into CASNPAGGMAEAFF.